This T cell receptor (beta chain) was documented in a study of blood T cell repertoires in COVID-19. In germline, CDR1 is GTSNPN, CDR2 SVGIG (reference sequence). The CDR3 is 17 residues long. Deletions cut 0 bases from V and 0 bases from J, with 18 bases between. Assay used: immunoSEQ multiplex PCR; TCRdb lists only in-frame clones, some missing. The sample has 200,000 to 250,000 clones, 80% to 90% seen once. The TCR comes from a man aged 50-59 years who had recovered from COVID-19. Sequenced material: peripheral blood. The V and J genes are TRBV30 and TRBJ2-7, with D tentatively TRBD1 (5 bases). This CDR3 is CAWSVTVLRGASYEQYF. In DNA, the CDR3 is TGTGCCTGGAGTGTAACGGTACTAAGGGGCGCCTCCTACGAGCAGTACTTC.